This entry concerns a single T cell receptor beta chain. No antigen is known for it. These data belong to a study of T cell responses to AZD1222 COVID-19 vaccine. Study summary: Both about-4-week and about-12-week second-dose recipients were combined.

Overall study results and limits: Reportedly, nearly half of unique spike TCRs recognized epitopes outside B.1.351/B.1.1.7 mutations.

The CDR3 has 14 amino acids. The J segment lost 7 bases and the V segment lost 4 bases, leaving 9 bases of the junction unmatched. CDR1 is MNHEY and CDR2 is SMNVEV in the germline V gene (reference sequence). The method was immunoSEQ multiplex PCR; TCRdb's version includes in-frame clones alone and lacks a portion of them. The sample carries approximately 150,000 clones, roughly nine tenths recorded once. The input for sequencing was peripheral blood, taken on day 0 of AZD1222 vaccination. The chain joins TRBV27 to TRBJ1-1; TRBD1 agrees at 7 bases. This TCR was recovered from an adult in good health. The CDR3, as DNA: TGTGCCAGCAGTTCCCTCACCAGGGGGTTTGAAGCTTTCTTT. Translated: CASSSLTRGFEAFF.